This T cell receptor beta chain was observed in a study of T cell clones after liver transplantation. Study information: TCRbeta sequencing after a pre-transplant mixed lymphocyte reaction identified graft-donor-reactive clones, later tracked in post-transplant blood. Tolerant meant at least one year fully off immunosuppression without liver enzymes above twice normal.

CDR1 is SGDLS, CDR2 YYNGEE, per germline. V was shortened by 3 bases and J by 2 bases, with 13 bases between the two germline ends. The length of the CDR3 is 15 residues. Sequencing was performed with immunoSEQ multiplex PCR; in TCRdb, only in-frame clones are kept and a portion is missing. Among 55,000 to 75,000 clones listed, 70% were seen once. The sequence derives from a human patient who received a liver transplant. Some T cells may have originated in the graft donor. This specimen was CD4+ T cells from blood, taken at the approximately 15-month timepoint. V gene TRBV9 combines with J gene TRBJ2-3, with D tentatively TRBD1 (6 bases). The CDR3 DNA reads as TGTGCCAGCAGCGGCCCAGGGGCTGACACAGATACGCAGTATTTT. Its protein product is CASSGPGADTDTQYF.